The 9 T cell receptor beta chains given below trace back to one sample, sequenced in a study of T cell repertoires in cytomegalovirus infection. These receptors' targets are unknown. TCRdb recomputed calls from the reads with MiXCR, one row per CDR3 protein. The repertoire has more than 250,000 distinct CDR3 sequences, just under 25% of them found once; the top ten carry less than 15%. This specimen consisted of cultured PBMCs, obtained from culture after CMV antigen stimulation. These receptors were obtained from a human donor in good health (CMV status not recorded). Some clones in this sample may be carry-over from other donors' samples.

The chain employs TRBV2 and TRBJ2-7; D gene ambiguous. The CDR3 is made up of 13 amino acids. Germline CDR1 is SNHLY and CDR2 is FYNNEI. V lost 5 bases and J 8 bases, leaving 16 bases between the germline ends. The CDR3 region is CASSRDTLEQQYV. In nucleotides, the CDR3 is TGTGCCAGCAGTCGCGACACCCTAGAACAGCAGTACGTC.

The rearrangement links TRBV19 to TRBJ1-1; D is unresolved. CDR1 LNHDA and CDR2 SQIVND come from the germline V gene (reference sequence). The V end lost 7 bases, the J end lost 5 bases, and 8 bases lay between the germline ends. The length of the CDR3 is 11 residues. CDR3 nucleotides: TGTGCCAGTATGGAGAGGACTGAAGCTTTCTTT. Translating gives CASMERTEAFF.

The chain uses TRBV7-3 and TRBJ2-1, with D tentatively TRBD1 or TRBD2 (6 bases each). V lost 5 bases and J lost 2, with 13 bases in between. The CDR3 totals 15 residues. CDR1 is SGHTA and CDR2 is FQGTGA in the germline V gene. In DNA form, the CDR3 reads TGTGCCAGCAGCAGTCTCGGGGGCGCCTACAATGAGCAGTTCTTC. It specifies CASSSLGGAYNEQFF.

This clonotype was detected ten times or more. This chain connects TRBV6-2 or TRBV6-3 to TRBJ2-7; unclear D gene. Germline loops: CDR1 MNHEY, CDR2 SVGEGT. CDR3 size: 14 residues. V shed 6 bases and J shed 3 bases, with 15 bases lying between them. The CDR3 loop is CASSLPPLGYEQYF. DNA of the CDR3: TGTGCCAGCAGCCTCCCCCCTTTGGGCTACGAGCAGTACTTC.

This clonotype was detected only a few times. The chain joins TRBV7-2 to TRBJ2-7, with 12 bases that match TRBD2. Unmatched junction bases numbered 2, after V lost 1 base and J lost 1 base. The germline V gene encodes CDR1 SGHTA and CDR2 FQGNSA. The CDR3 runs 16 residues. The DNA for the CDR3 is TGTGCCAGCAGCTTAGGGGGGACTAGCGGGTCCTACGAGCAGTACTTC. Translating it yields CASSLGGTSGSYEQYF. Together with reference TRBV7-2 and TRBJ2-7, the CDR3 gives the full variable domain: GAGVSQSPSNKVTEKGKDVELRCDPISGHTALYWYRQSLGQGLEFLIYFQGNSAPDKSGLPSDRFSAERTGGSVSTLTIQRTQQEDSAVYLCASSLGGTSGSYEQYFGPGTRLTVT.

This chain connects TRBV5-6 to TRBJ2-7; the match to TRBD2 covers 13 bases. CDR1 is SGHDT and CDR2 is YYEEEE in the germline V gene. The CDR3 extends over 17 amino acids. V dropped 2 bases and J dropped 1; count of bases not matched to a gene: 6. The CDR3 DNA reads as TGTGCCAGCAGCTTTCACCCACTAGCGGGAGGGTCCTACGAGCAGTACGTC. It codes for CASSFHPLAGGSYEQYV.

The V and J genes are TRBV28 and TRBJ2-1, with no clear D. Trimming left V 2 bases short and J 7 bases short, with 6 bases between. Germline lookup yields CDR1 MDHEN and CDR2 SYDVKM. This CDR3 region has 12 residues. The DNA for the CDR3 is TGTGCCAGCAGTTTAACCCGAAATGAGCAGTTCTTC. Amino acid sequence: CASSLTRNEQFF.

This clonotype was observed many times. The chain uses TRBV7-9 and TRBJ2-1; 8 positions match TRBD1. The trim removed 5 bases at V and 5 bases at J, leaving 8 bases unmatched. There are 15 residues in the CDR3. The germline CDR1 and CDR2 sequences are SEHNR and FQNEAQ (reference sequence). The CDR3 bases are TGTGCCAGCAGCATAACAGGGGGTCCCCACAATGAGCAGTTCTTC. Protein product: CASSITGGPHNEQFF.

There are a few counts of this clonotype. The chain recombines TRBV20-1 with TRBJ2-5; D gene unclear. Germline values: CDR1 DFQATT, CDR2 SNEGSKA (reference sequence). V gave up 6 bases and J gave up 1 base, with 12 bases separating them. The CDR3 is 13 amino acids. The CDR3 DNA sequence: TGCAGTGCCAAATTGCGACTCCAAGAGACCCAGTACTTC. Protein sequence: CSAKLRLQETQYF.